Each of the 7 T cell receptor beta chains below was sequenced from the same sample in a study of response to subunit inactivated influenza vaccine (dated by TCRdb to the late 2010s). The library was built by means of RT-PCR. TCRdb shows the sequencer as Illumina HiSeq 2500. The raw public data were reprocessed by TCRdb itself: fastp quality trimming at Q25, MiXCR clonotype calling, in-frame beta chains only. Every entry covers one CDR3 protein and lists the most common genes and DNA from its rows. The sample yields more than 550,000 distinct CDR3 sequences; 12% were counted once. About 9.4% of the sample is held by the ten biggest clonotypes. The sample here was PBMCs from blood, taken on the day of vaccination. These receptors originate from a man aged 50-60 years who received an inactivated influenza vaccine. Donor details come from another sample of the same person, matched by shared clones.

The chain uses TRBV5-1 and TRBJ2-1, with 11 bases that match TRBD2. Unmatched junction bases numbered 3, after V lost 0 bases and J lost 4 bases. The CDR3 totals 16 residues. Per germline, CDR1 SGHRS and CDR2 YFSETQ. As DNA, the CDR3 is TGCGCCAGCAGCTTGGCTCGGACTAGCGGGTACAATGAGCAGTTCTTC. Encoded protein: CASSLARTSGYNEQFF.

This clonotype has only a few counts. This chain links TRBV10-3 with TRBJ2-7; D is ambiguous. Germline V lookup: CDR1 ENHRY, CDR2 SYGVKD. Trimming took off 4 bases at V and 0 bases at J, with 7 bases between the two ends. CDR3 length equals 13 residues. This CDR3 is CAISAGPSYEQYF. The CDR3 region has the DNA TGTGCCATCAGTGCGGGCCCCTCCTACGAGCAGTACTTC.

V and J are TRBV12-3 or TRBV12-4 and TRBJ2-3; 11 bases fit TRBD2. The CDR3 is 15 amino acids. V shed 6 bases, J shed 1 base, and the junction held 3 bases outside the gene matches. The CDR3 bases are TGTGCCAGCAGCGGACTAGCGGGCCGCACAGATACGCAGTATTTT. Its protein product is CASSGLAGRTDTQYF.

The CDR3 DNA reads as TGTGCCAGCCGGGAGGGGGGCGCCTACAATGAGCAGTTCTTC. This codes for CASREGGAYNEQFF. The chain has TRBV28 and TRBJ2-1; TRBD2 matches at 8 bases. Germline CDR1 MDHEN, CDR2 SYDVKM. The CDR3 is made up of 14 amino acids. V lost 8 bases and J lost 2; bases outside the gene matches: 5.

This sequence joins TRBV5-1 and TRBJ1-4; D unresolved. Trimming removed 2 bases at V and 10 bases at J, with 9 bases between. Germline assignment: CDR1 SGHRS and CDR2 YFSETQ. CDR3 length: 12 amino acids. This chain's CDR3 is CASSFFDGKLFF. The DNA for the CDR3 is TGCGCCAGCAGCTTCTTTGATGGAAAACTGTTTTTT.

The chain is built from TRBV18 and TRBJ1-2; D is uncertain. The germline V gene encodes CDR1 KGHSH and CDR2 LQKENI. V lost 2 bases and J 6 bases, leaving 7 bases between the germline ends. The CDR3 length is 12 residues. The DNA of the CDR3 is TGTGCCAGCTCACCAAATCTGGATGGCTACACCTTC. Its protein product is CASSPNLDGYTF.

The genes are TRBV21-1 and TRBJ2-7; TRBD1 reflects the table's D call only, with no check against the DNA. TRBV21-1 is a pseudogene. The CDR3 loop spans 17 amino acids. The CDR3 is CASSNKVNRDGFYEQYF. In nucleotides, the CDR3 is TGTGCCAGCAGCAATAAGGTAAACAGGGACGGATTCTACGAGCAGTACTTC.